These T cell receptor beta chains were read from a single sample in a study of identifying expanded T cells in peripheral blood. Assay: immunoSEQ multiplex PCR; the TCRdb copy retains only in-frame clones and omits some. The repertoire holds approximately 80,000 clones, with 84% as singletons. Material: blood. All receptors come from a person between 18 and 70 years old in good health. CDR3s include the opening cysteine and the closing phenylalanine or tryptophan. A D gene is named only where the DNA matches it firmly. Some rows have no size entry. The others give once, few or many, or a class for an expanded clone.

cdr3_aa v_call clone_size j_call d_call
CASSLAPILAGESYEQYF TRBV7-6 NA TRBJ2-7 TRBD2
CASGLGVPPQFF TRBV2 NA TRBJ2-1 NA
CASSEAGAEGTDTQYF TRBV6-1 NA TRBJ2-3 NA
CASSVVGSHIQYF TRBV9 NA TRBJ2-4 NA
CASSPNPTGAYGYTF TRBV18 few TRBJ1-2 TRBD1
CASRTANNQETQYF TRBV2 NA TRBJ2-5 NA
CASSLPKGPSLNYGYTF TRBV11-2 NA TRBJ1-2 NA
CASSQEGTGFGYTF TRBV14 few TRBJ1-2 TRBD1
CASSPQGKVGDAQYF TRBV5-1 NA TRBJ2-3 NA
CASSPRLAGEGKNIQYF TRBV5-6 NA TRBJ2-4 TRBD2
CASSGTSGRSYEQYF TRBV25-1 NA TRBJ2-7 TRBD2
CASSVTPTYEQYF TRBV9 few TRBJ2-7 NA
CALETTGAVGQPQHF TRBV30 NA TRBJ1-5 TRBD1
CASSLKAAGFVNYEQYF TRBV19 NA TRBJ2-7 NA
CASSTGTAYEQYF TRBV5-1 once TRBJ2-7 TRBD1
CASSFPQGAQPQHF TRBV28 NA TRBJ1-5 NA
CASSPPPRDSYNEQFF TRBV7-9 once TRBJ2-1 NA
CASSGTGARQPQHF TRBV6-5 NA TRBJ1-5 TRBD1
CASSQQPQGTGNEKLFF TRBV4-2 NA TRBJ1-4 TRBD1
CASSIAYDQPQHF TRBV19 NA TRBJ1-5 NA
CASSPLQTETQYF TRBV18 once TRBJ2-5 NA